These 25 T cell receptor beta chains came from one sample sequenced in a study of cytomegalovirus exposure and HLA in healthy donors. Primers for the PCR totalled 60 Vbeta and 13 Jbeta. Sequencing used immunoSEQ multiplex PCR; TCRdb keeps in-frame clones, though not all of them. This repertoire shows fewer than 120,000 clones, approximately 80% found once; its top ten account for around 2.9%. Sequencing was performed on PBMCs. The receptors come from a woman aged 55-75 years in good health and CMV-seropositive.

This clone was seen once. This rearrangement joins TRBV27 to TRBJ2-3, with TRBD2 matching over 9 bases. Germline V CDR1 and CDR2: MNHEY, SMNVEV (reference sequence). V shed 5 bases, J shed 2 bases, and the junction held 8 bases outside the gene matches. The CDR3 has 16 amino acids. The CDR3 reads CASSPRLAATTDTQYF. CDR3 nucleotides: TGTGCCAGCAGTCCACGACTAGCGGCAACCACAGATACGCAGTATTTT.

The rearrangement joins TRBV4-2 to TRBJ1-3; 9 nucleotides line up with TRBD1. The CDR3 has 19 amino acids. The J segment lost 0 bases and the V segment lost 0 bases, leaving 9 bases of the junction unmatched. Germline-derived CDR1 and CDR2 are LGHNA and YNFKEQ. CDR3 sequence: CASSQEADRGTYSGNTIYF. The DNA for the CDR3 is TGTGCCAGCAGCCAAGAGGCCGACAGGGGGACCTACTCTGGAAACACCATATATTTT.

This chain connects TRBV4-2 to TRBJ1-1; TRBD1 matches at 9 bases. V lost 6 bases, J lost 1 base, and 6 bases stayed unmatched. CDR3 length: 15 amino acids. The germline V gene encodes CDR1 LGHNA and CDR2 YNFKEQ. CDR3 amino acids: CASRRQGGENTEAFF. In DNA form, the CDR3 reads TGTGCCAGCAGGCGACAGGGGGGCGAGAACACTGAAGCTTTCTTT.

The chain links TRBV18 to TRBJ2-3; D is perhaps TRBD2 (5 bases). The CDR3 sequence is 15 residues long. Trimming stripped 0 bases from V and 3 bases from J, with 10 bases between. CDR1 KGHSH and CDR2 LQKENI come from the germline V gene. The CDR3 DNA sequence: TGTGCCAGCTCACCACCCACTAGAAGTACAGATACGCAGTATTTT. It specifies CASSPPTRSTDTQYF.

In its sample, this clone was seen a few times. V is TRBV5-1 and J is TRBJ2-5, with 7 bases lining up with TRBD1. The V and J ends lost 2 bases and 3 bases, in that order; junction bases with no gene match: 4. CDR3 length equals 14 residues. Germline assignment: CDR1 SGHRS and CDR2 YFSETQ. The CDR3 spells CASSFYGTEETQYF. The CDR3 DNA reads TGCGCCAGCAGCTTTTACGGGACAGAAGAGACCCAGTACTTC.

The chain uses TRBV9 and TRBJ2-5, with 9 bases identical to TRBD2. CDR3 length: 16 residues. In germline, CDR1 is SGDLS, CDR2 YYNGEE. V trimming: 0 bases; J trimming: 3 bases; junction bases outside the gene matches: 6. Written as DNA, the CDR3 is TGTGCCAGCAGCGTAGGCGCTAGCGGGACTAAAGAGACCCAGTACTTC. Amino acids: CASSVGASGTKETQYF.

The CDR3 DNA follows: TGTGCCAGCAATAAGGGACAGGGTTCCTACGAGCAGTACTTC. Its translation is CASNKGQGSYEQYF. The chain carries TRBV2 and TRBJ2-7; 9 bases agree with TRBD1. With 7 bases clipped from V and 1 base from J, the junction kept 5 bases outside the gene matches. Germline CDR1 and CDR2: SNHLY and FYNNEI. The CDR3 contains 14 residues.

V is TRBV19 and J is TRBJ1-1; possible D gene TRBD1, 6 bases. The CDR3 runs 12 residues. V was shortened by 4 bases and J by 11 bases, with 14 bases between the two germline ends. Germline CDR1 reads LNHDA; CDR2 reads SQIVND (reference sequence). DNA for the CDR3: TGTGCCAGTAGTACCCAACAGGGATACGCTTTCTTT. This sequence encodes CASSTQQGYAFF.

V usage is TRBV19 and J usage is TRBJ2-5; possible D gene TRBD2, 6 bases. Germline CDR1 reads LNHDA; CDR2 reads SQIVND (reference sequence). The CDR3 extends over 13 amino acids. The V end lost 11 bases, the J end lost 4 bases, and 17 bases lay between the germline ends. In DNA form, the CDR3 reads TGTGCCGCGGCGGGGAGAGGGGCAGAGACCCAGTACTTC. Its protein is CAAAGRGAETQYF.

The chain carries TRBV7-9 and TRBJ1-1; D is ambiguous. Germline V gives CDR1 SEHNR, CDR2 FQNEAQ (reference sequence). Trimming took 0 bases from V and 4 from J, leaving 12 bases between them. The CDR3 consists of 15 residues. The CDR3 is CASSLARIHRTEAFF. As DNA, the CDR3 is TGTGCCAGCAGCTTAGCGCGGATCCATCGCACTGAAGCTTTCTTT.

The chain uses TRBV4-1 and TRBJ2-5, with a weak D call TRBD2 (6 bases). The J call is doubtful: the DNA matches TRBJ2-7 better. CDR3 length equals 15 residues. Germline lookup yields CDR1 MGHRA and CDR2 YSYEKL. CDR3 in amino acids: CASSLNPGLPYEQYF. Here the CDR3 DNA reads TGCGCCAGCAGCCTTAATCCGGGACTGCCCTACGAGCAGTACTTC.

Note on this clone: One junction end disagrees with the germline gene, perhaps due to a read error. The rearrangement uses TRBV7-2 and TRBJ2-1; the match to TRBD2 covers 10 bases. The CDR3 has 15 residues. The germline V gene encodes CDR1 SGHTA and CDR2 FQGNSA. The CDR3 reads CASTLAGGRGNEQFF. DNA of the CDR3: TGTGCCAGCACCTTAGCGGGAGGAAGGGGCAATGAGCAGTTCTTC.

The chain joins TRBV6-5 to TRBJ2-2; 7 positions match TRBD1. Germline trimming cut 0 bases from V and 7 bases from J; bases unmatched to any gene: 8. The CDR3 has 16 residues. Per the germline V gene, CDR1 is MNHEY and CDR2 is SVGAGI. CDR3 loop: CASSYSSEGAGGELFF. CDR3 DNA sequence: TGTGCCAGCAGTTACTCGTCAGAGGGGGCCGGCGGGGAGCTGTTTTTT.

The chain combines TRBV19 with TRBJ2-7, with 9 bases that match TRBD1. Germline trimming cut 6 bases from V and 6 bases from J; bases unmatched to any gene: 6. This CDR3 contains 13 residues. Per germline, CDR1 LNHDA and CDR2 SQIVND (reference sequence). The CDR3 DNA is TGTGCCAGTAGCCCGGGACAGGGTCCCGAGCAGTACTTC. Translated, it gives CASSPGQGPEQYF.

This clone appeared a single time. The rearrangement joins TRBV30 to TRBJ2-7; tentatively, D is TRBD1 (6 bases). CDR3 length: 13 amino acids. V dropped 5 bases and J dropped 3 bases, with 14 bases sitting between them. The germline gives CDR1 GTSNPN, CDR2 SVGIG (reference sequence). Here the CDR3 DNA reads TGTGCCTGGTCCGCTTGGACAGTCTACGAGCAGTACTTC. Translation gives CAWSAWTVYEQYF.

V and J are TRBV28 and TRBJ1-5, with a weak D call TRBD1 (5 bases). Germline V gives CDR1 MDHEN, CDR2 SYDVKM. The V and J ends lost 3 bases and 0 bases respectively, with 15 bases between them. The CDR3 sequence is 17 residues long. This chain's CDR3 is CASSFSPGGYSNQPQHF. In DNA form, the CDR3 reads TGTGCCAGCAGTTTTAGCCCGGGGGGATATAGCAATCAGCCCCAGCATTTT.

V gene TRBV9 combines with J gene TRBJ1-2; unclear D gene. Deletions cut 3 bases from V and 2 bases from J, with 14 bases between. The V gene's germline CDR1 is SGDLS and CDR2 YYNGEE. CDR3 length equals 15 residues. CDR3 DNA: TGTGCCAGCAGCGCGGATCCCCAGGAAAACTATGGCTACACCTTC. Residues: CASSADPQENYGYTF.

The V gene is TRBV6-5, the J gene TRBJ2-1, with 12 nucleotides matching TRBD2. Germline-derived CDR1 and CDR2 are MNHEY and SVGAGI. CDR3 length equals 16 residues. Trimming took 4 bases from V and 8 from J; bases not matched to a gene: 9. CDR3 sequence reads: CASSSSGRATRDEQFF. The CDR3 nucleotides are TGTGCCAGCAGTTCTAGCGGGAGGGCTACCCGGGATGAGCAGTTCTTC.

The chain carries TRBV6-1 and TRBJ1-2; 7 nucleotides agree with TRBD1. The CDR3 spans 15 residues. With V trimmed by 6 bases and J by 4 bases, 11 bases remained unmatched. CDR1 is MNHNS, CDR2 SASEGT, per germline. The CDR3 sequence: CASSIDRAPSYGYTF. CDR3 in DNA: TGTGCCAGCAGCATCGACAGGGCCCCTTCCTATGGCTACACCTTC.

The chain carries TRBV10-3 and TRBJ2-5; 10 bases fit TRBD2. The DNA end favors TRBJ2-7, so the J call may be wrong. The CDR3 totals 16 residues. Germline V lookup: CDR1 ENHRY, CDR2 SYGVKD. CDR3 region: CAIMSGTSVFGYEQYF. The CDR3 nucleotides read TGTGCCATCATGTCCGGGACTAGCGTATTCGGATACGAGCAGTACTTC.

This chain joins TRBV5-4 and TRBJ2-4; 10 nucleotides line up with TRBD2. This CDR3 is 16 amino acids long. CDR1 SGHNT and CDR2 YYREEE come from the germline V gene (reference sequence). Germline trimming cut 4 bases from V and 0 bases from J; bases unmatched to any gene: 4. DNA for the CDR3: TGTGCCAGCAGCAAAGGACTAGCGGAAGCCAAAAACATTCAGTACTTC. It is translated as CASSKGLAEAKNIQYF.

The chain is built from TRBV18 and TRBJ2-1; 7 positions agree with TRBD1. Germline assignment: CDR1 KGHSH and CDR2 LQKENI. J was trimmed by 8 bases and V by 5 bases; bases with no gene match: 6. The CDR3 sequence is 13 residues long. The CDR3 region has the DNA TGTGCCAGCTCATCTAGAGACAGGGATGAGCAGTTCTTC. Its protein product is CASSSRDRDEQFF.

The chain carries TRBV4-2 and TRBJ2-3; D is possibly TRBD2 (7 bases). V lost 4 bases and J 2 bases, leaving 16 bases between the germline ends. Germline V gene lookup returns CDR1 LGHNA and CDR2 YNFKEQ. The CDR3 runs 16 residues. CDR3 in amino acids: CASSRREGGSTDTQYF. The CDR3 coding sequence is TGTGCCAGCAGCCGCAGGGAGGGGGGATCCACAGATACGCAGTATTTT.

The genes are TRBV5-6 and TRBJ1-4; D is uncertain. Germline V gives CDR1 SGHDT, CDR2 YYEEEE. V lost 0 bases and J lost 4, with 10 bases in between. CDR3 size: 15 residues. The CDR3 coding sequence is TGTGCCAGCAGCTTGGGTTTGGGCCTTAATGAAAAACTGTTTTTT. As protein: CASSLGLGLNEKLFF.

V usage is TRBV28 and J usage is TRBJ1-2; no clear D. The CDR3 runs to 14 residues. Trimming removed 3 bases from V and 4 bases from J, with 12 bases in between. Germline lookup yields CDR1 MDHEN and CDR2 SYDVKM. CDR3 nucleotides: TGTGCCAGCAGTTTTGATACAGTTTTCTATGGCTACACCTTC. Amino acids: CASSFDTVFYGYTF.